Presented here are 28 T cell receptor beta chains from one specimen sequenced in a study of CD8 T cells in ankylosing spondylitis (TCRdb year 2017). Results the study describes overall, beyond this receptor: Blood from ankylosing spondylitis patients appeared to be characterized by a TCR beta motif composed of about eight highly homologous amino acid variants.

Their specific antigens are unknown. The library was made by 5' RACE. The data were produced on an Illumina HiSeq 2500. TCRdb's own reprocessing of the public reads used fastp at Q25 and MiXCR and kept productive beta chains. Entries are consolidated by CDR3 protein sequence, retaining the most common genes and DNA. Counted in this sample were under 950,000 distinct CDR3 sequences; roughly 19% of them appeared once. Jointly, the top ten make up about 19% of the sample. Sequenced: blood, either unsorted or a sorted T cell fraction (not recorded which). Every receptor here comes from a male donor with ankylosing spondylitis.

This clonotype was detected only a few times. The chain couples TRBV12-3 or TRBV12-4 to TRBJ1-5, with no clear D. Trimming took 7 bases from V and 6 from J, leaving 13 bases between them. The CDR3 spans 13 residues. CDR3 sequence reads: CASTKGPSQPQHF. For the CDR3, the DNA is TGTGCCAGCACAAAAGGGCCGAGTCAGCCCCAGCATTTT.

The chain couples TRBV20-1 to TRBJ2-7; 7 bases match TRBD2. From germline, CDR1 is DFQATT and CDR2 SNEGSKA (reference sequence). This CDR3 region has 15 residues. Unmatched junction bases numbered 10, after V lost 0 bases and J lost 5 bases. The CDR3, as DNA: TGCAGTGCTAGAGATGTGGGCGGGAGTCTTGACGAGCAGTACTTC. This codes for CSARDVGGSLDEQYF.

This sequence joins TRBV6-1 and TRBJ1-2; no clear D gene. Trimming left V 4 bases short and J 4 bases short, with 4 bases between. Germline values: CDR1 MNHNS, CDR2 SASEGT. The CDR3 has 11 residues. In DNA form, the CDR3 reads TGTGCCAGCAGTGTCGTCTATGGCTACACCTTC. Its protein product is CASSVVYGYTF.

This clonotype was counted between two and nine times. The V call is TRBV3-1, the J call TRBJ1-1; D remains ambiguous. The germline V gene encodes CDR1 LGHDT and CDR2 YNNKEL (reference sequence). With 4 bases removed from V and 0 bases from J, the gap between germline ends came to 15 bases. The CDR3 length is 16 residues. The chain's CDR3 is CASSPKSVGLNTEAFF. The CDR3 nucleotides read TGTGCCAGCAGCCCGAAGTCCGTAGGTTTGAACACTGAAGCTTTCTTT.

V usage is TRBV29-1 and J usage is TRBJ2-5; D remains ambiguous. CDR3 size: 12 residues. V was pared by 3 bases and J by 4 bases, with 9 bases between. Germline V gene data show CDR1 as SQVTM and CDR2 as ANQGSEA. CDR3 DNA sequence: TGCAGCGTTGAGACGGAGCGAGAGACCCAGTACTTC. Translating gives CSVETERETQYF.

The chain links TRBV18 to TRBJ2-7; D uncertain. Trimming pared 3 bases from V and 3 bases from J, leaving 9 bases between. CDR1 and CDR2 from the germline V gene are KGHSH and LQKENI. There are 13 residues in the CDR3. This CDR3 is CASSPYRLYEQYF. In nucleotides, the CDR3 is TGTGCCAGCTCACCCTATCGGCTCTACGAGCAGTACTTC.

This clonotype was seen only a few times. This sequence joins TRBV4-2 and TRBJ2-7; D is unresolved. CDR1 and CDR2 (germline): LGHNA, YNFKEQ. Trimming stripped 0 bases from V and 3 bases from J, with 15 bases between. CDR3 length: 16 residues. CDR3 sequence: CASSQDGPTLNYEQYF. As DNA, the CDR3 is TGTGCCAGCAGCCAAGATGGCCCTACTCTGAACTACGAGCAGTACTTC.

The V gene is TRBV7-9, the J gene TRBJ2-1; D possibly corresponds to TRBD2 (5 bases). V lost 3 bases, J lost 2 bases, and 11 bases lay in between. The CDR3 runs to 15 residues. Germline V lookup: CDR1 SEHNR, CDR2 FQNEAQ (reference sequence). CDR3 sequence (DNA): TGTGCCAGCAGCTTTAATCGCGGGCCCTACAATGAGCAGTTCTTC. Translating it yields CASSFNRGPYNEQFF.

This clonotype has more than one count but fewer than ten. The gene calls are TRBV29-1 and TRBJ2-3, with a tentative D call TRBD2 (5 bases). Germline V gives CDR1 SQVTM, CDR2 ANQGSEA. V gave up 4 bases and J gave up 1 base, with 15 bases separating them. The CDR3 spans 15 residues. This CDR3 reads CSVGLMAGGTDTQYF. CDR3 DNA sequence: TGCAGCGTTGGCCTGATGGCCGGGGGCACAGATACGCAGTATTTT.

This clonotype was picked up many times. CDR3 nucleotide sequence: TGTGCCAGCAGCCACAGCGGGAGTGGCTACGAGCAGTACTTC. This encodes CASSHSGSGYEQYF. This chain joins TRBV3-1 and TRBJ2-7; TRBD2 aligns across 8 bases. Germline V gene sequence: CDR1 LGHDT, CDR2 YNNKEL (reference sequence). There are 14 residues in the CDR3. J lost 3 bases, V lost 3 bases, and 4 bases had no gene match.

The genes are TRBV10-3 and TRBJ2-7, with D possibly being TRBD1 (5 bases). CDR1 and CDR2 (germline): ENHRY, SYGVKD. The CDR3 is made up of 13 amino acids. V lost 6 bases and J 3 bases, leaving 12 bases between the germline ends. CDR3 amino acids: CAISVGQNYEQYF. CDR3 coding DNA: TGTGCCATCAGCGTCGGACAAAACTACGAGCAGTACTTC.

This clonotype was seen a few times. V gene TRBV4-1 combines with J gene TRBJ2-7; 7 bases align to TRBD1. V gave up 4 bases and J gave up 3 bases; unmatched junction bases: 9. In germline, CDR1 is MGHRA, CDR2 YSYEKL. This CDR3 has 15 residues. CDR3: CASSPKGQLFYEQYF. CDR3 sequence (DNA): TGCGCCAGCAGCCCAAAGGGACAGCTGTTCTACGAGCAGTACTTC.

This chain uses TRBV7-9 with TRBJ1-1, with D maybe TRBD1 (5 bases). Trimming took 5 bases from V and 3 from J, leaving 19 bases between them. The CDR3 spans 16 residues. Germline CDR1 reads SEHNR; CDR2 reads FQNEAQ (reference sequence). CDR3 DNA: TGTGCCAGCAGCGCGACAGTTGTCCTAGGGGACACTGAAGCTTTCTTT. It specifies CASSATVVLGDTEAFF.

This clonotype was seen a handful of times. The genes are TRBV6-2 or TRBV6-3 and TRBJ2-3, with D possibly TRBD2 on 6 matching bases. Trimming took off 4 bases at V and 3 bases at J, with 26 bases between the two ends. Looked up from germline, CDR1 is MNHEY and CDR2 is SVGEGT. The CDR3 is made up of 19 amino acids. Here the CDR3 DNA reads TGTGCCAGCAGTTCGCCAATCGGACGGGGGAGTTTTCTTACAGATACGCAGTATTTT. This sequence encodes CASSSPIGRGSFLTDTQYF.

The chain joins TRBV6-1 to TRBJ1-5, with 8 bases identical to TRBD1. Germline CDR1 MNHNS, CDR2 SASEGT. CDR3 size: 15 residues. V shed 3 bases and J 1 base; nucleotides not matched to a gene: 2. This CDR3 reads CASSDNRGSNQPQHF. In nucleotides, the CDR3 is TGTGCCAGCAGTGATAACAGGGGGAGCAATCAGCCCCAGCATTTT.

The chain couples TRBV7-9 to TRBJ2-5, with a possible D match to TRBD2 (5 bases). The germline gives CDR1 SEHNR, CDR2 FQNEAQ (reference sequence). This CDR3 contains 14 residues. The V end lost 5 bases, the J end lost 2 bases, and 12 bases lay between the germline ends. CDR3 DNA: TGTGCCAGCAGCACAAGTTCGGGGCAAGAGACCCAGTACTTC. Protein sequence: CASSTSSGQETQYF.

There are many counts of this clonotype. This chain uses TRBV7-8 with TRBJ2-7; unclear D gene. V was trimmed by 5 bases and J by 0 bases, leaving 5 bases between them. CDR1 is SGHVS, CDR2 FQNEAQ, per germline. This CDR3 comprises 12 residues. The CDR3 is CASSQNSYEQYF. The CDR3 nucleotides are TGTGCCAGCAGCCAAAACTCCTACGAGCAGTACTTC.

This clonotype was recorded a few times. The gene calls are TRBV7-6 and TRBJ2-2, with D unclear. Germline V lookup: CDR1 SGHVS, CDR2 FNYEAQ. This CDR3 has 14 residues. V was trimmed by 1 base and J by 3 bases, leaving 6 bases between them. For the CDR3, the DNA is TGTGCCAGCAGCTTAGACGGGTACACCGGGGAGCTGTTTTTT. Its translation is CASSLDGYTGELFF.

The rearrangement links TRBV20-1 to TRBJ2-7, with D possibly called TRBD1 or TRBD2 (5 bases each). The CDR3 extends over 14 amino acids. Germline CDR1 is DFQATT and CDR2 is SNEGSKA (reference sequence). The ends were cut back, 1 base at V and 2 bases at J, with 12 bases in the middle. CDR3 sequence reads: CSARADWDAYEQYF. The DNA for the CDR3 is TGCAGTGCTAGAGCAGACTGGGACGCCTACGAGCAGTACTTC.

This clonotype was counted between two and nine times. This chain connects TRBV5-6 to TRBJ2-1; TRBD1 agrees at 7 bases. Trimming cost V 2 bases and J 3 bases; bases outside gene matches: 17. The CDR3 covers 19 residues. Germline V CDR1 and CDR2: SGHDT, YYEEEE. CDR3 nucleotides: TGTGCCAGCAGCTTAGGATGGGGACAGTCGTTTTCTTTCTACAATGAGCAGTTCTTC. Its translation: CASSLGWGQSFSFYNEQFF.

The rearrangement joins TRBV20-1 to TRBJ2-7, with D perhaps TRBD1 (6 bases). Trimming left V 7 bases short and J 7 bases short, with 17 bases between. The CDR3 runs to 12 residues. The germline V gene has CDR1 DFQATT and CDR2 SNEGSKA (reference sequence). CDR3: CSGGPTPAEQYF. For the CDR3, the DNA is TGCAGTGGGGGGCCCACCCCCGCGGAGCAGTACTTC.

The V and J genes are TRBV12-3 or TRBV12-4 and TRBJ2-7; the match to TRBD1 covers 7 bases. Trimming removed 6 bases from V and 6 bases from J; junction bases left unmatched: 8. The CDR3 runs 13 residues. DNA of the CDR3: TGTGCCAGCAGCCCCGGGACAGTCGGCGAGCAGTACTTC. As protein: CASSPGTVGEQYF.

The chain links TRBV12-3 or TRBV12-4 to TRBJ1-5; D remains unclear. Trimming removed 7 bases at V and 1 base at J, with 17 bases between. This CDR3 is 16 amino acids long. The CDR3 loop is CASTFGVVGSNQPQHF. The CDR3 region has the DNA TGTGCCAGCACCTTTGGGGTGGTGGGGAGCAATCAGCCCCAGCATTTT.

The chain employs TRBV12-3 or TRBV12-4 and TRBJ2-7; maybe TRBD1 (5 bases). The CDR3 extends over 17 amino acids. Trimming cost V 3 bases and J 6 bases, with 24 bases left between them. The DNA of the CDR3 is TGTGCCAGCAGTTTGAGCGCGTTAGGGGCGCAGGCCATCGAGCAGTACTTC. Translation: CASSLSALGAQAIEQYF.

This clonotype was observed at least ten times. The chain employs TRBV4-2 and TRBJ1-1, with D maybe TRBD1 (6 bases). Trimming removed 0 bases at V and 6 bases at J, with 11 bases between. The CDR3 is made up of 14 amino acids. Germline assignment: CDR1 LGHNA and CDR2 YNFKEQ. CDR3 nucleotides: TGTGCCAGCAGCCAAGAGGTGAGACAGGCTGAAGCTTTCTTT. Protein product: CASSQEVRQAEAFF.

This chain's CDR3 is CSVEDQPPTLNTGELFF. As DNA, the CDR3 is TGCAGCGTTGAAGATCAGCCACCCACCCTAAACACCGGGGAGCTGTTTTTT. The rearrangement uses TRBV29-1 and TRBJ2-2; D is undetermined. Trimming took off 0 bases at V and 2 bases at J, with 16 bases between the two ends. The CDR3 spans 17 residues. CDR1 is SQVTM, CDR2 ANQGSEA, per germline.

The chain combines TRBV2 with TRBJ2-3; the D is unclear. Germline V CDR1 and CDR2: SNHLY, FYNNEI. This CDR3 is 14 amino acids long. Trimming cost V 5 bases and J 2 bases, with 11 bases left between them. The CDR3 loop is CASSYRASTDTQYF. As DNA, the CDR3 is TGTGCCAGCAGTTACCGGGCATCCACAGATACGCAGTATTTT. Variable domain in full (rest from reference TRBV2 and TRBJ2-3): EPEVTQTPSHQVTQMGQEVILRCVPISNHLYFYWYRQILGQKVEFLVSFYNNEISEKSEIFDDQFSVERPDGSNFTLKIRSTKLEDSAMYFCASSYRASTDTQYFGPGTRLTVL.

As regards this clonotype: This clone may be a read error of a much larger clone one base away. The J gene is TRBJ1-1, the V gene TRBV4-2; D remains unclear. CDR3 length: 15 residues. CDR1 LGHNA and CDR2 YNFKEQ come from the germline V gene. This CDR3 is CARSQGNGPNTEAFF. The CDR3 DNA follows: TGTGCCAGAAGCCAAGGGAACGGACCGAACACTGAAGCTTTCTTT.